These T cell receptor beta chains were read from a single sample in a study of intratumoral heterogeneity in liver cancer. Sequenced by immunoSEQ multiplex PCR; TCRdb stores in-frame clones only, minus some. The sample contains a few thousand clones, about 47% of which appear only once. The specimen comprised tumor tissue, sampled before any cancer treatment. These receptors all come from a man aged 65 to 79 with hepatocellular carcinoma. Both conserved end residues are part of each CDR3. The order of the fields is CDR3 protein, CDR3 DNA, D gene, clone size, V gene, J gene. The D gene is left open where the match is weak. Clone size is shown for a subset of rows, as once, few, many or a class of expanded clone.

CDR3: CASGLGAGTDTQYF
DNA: TGTGCCAGTGGGCTGGGCGCCGGCACAGATACGCAGTATTTT
D: .
size: few
V: TRBV25-1
J: TRBJ2-3

CDR3: CASSVEDLKETQYF
DNA: TGTGCCAGCAGCGTAGAGGACTTGAAAGAGACCCAGTACTTC
D: .
size: .
V: TRBV9
J: TRBJ2-5

CDR3: CASSDGAVAEQFF
DNA: TGTGCCAGCAGTGATGGGGCGGTAGCTGAGCAGTTCTTC
D: .
size: few
V: TRBV25-1
J: TRBJ2-1

CDR3: CASSWTETYEQYF
DNA: TGCGCCAGCAGCTGGACGGAGACCTACGAGCAGTACTTC
D: .
size: few
V: TRBV5-1
J: TRBJ2-7

CDR3: CASSSSTGDYGYTF
DNA: TGTGCCAGCAGCTCCTCGACAGGGGACTATGGCTACACCTTC
D: TRBD1
size: .
V: TRBV9
J: TRBJ1-2

CDR3: CASSLGTGREKLFF
DNA: TGTGCCAGCAGTTTAGGGACAGGGCGAGAAAAACTGTTTTTT
D: TRBD1
size: few
V: TRBV28
J: TRBJ1-4

CDR3: CASSERGRGLYYGYTF
DNA: TGTGCCAGCAGTGAGAGGGGGCGCGGTCTGTACTATGGCTACACCTTC
D: TRBD1
size: .
V: TRBV25-1
J: TRBJ1-2

CDR3: CASSEGGIWHYGYTF
DNA: TGTGCCAGCAGTGAGGGCGGGATTTGGCACTATGGCTACACCTTC
D: .
size: medium-sized
V: TRBV6-1
J: TRBJ1-2

CDR3: CSVQRDTLWGYTF
DNA: TGCAGCGTTCAACGGGACACCTTATGGGGCTACACCTTC
D: .
size: .
V: TRBV29-1
J: TRBJ1-2

CDR3: CAWSAPGGGRFNQPQHF
DNA: TGTGCCTGGAGTGCGCCCGGGGGTGGCAGATTCAATCAGCCCCAGCATTTT
D: .
size: .
V: TRBV30
J: TRBJ1-5

CDR3: CASSLLRGRGNIQYF
DNA: TGTGCCAGCAGCCTTCTCAGGGGGCGCGGAAACATTCAGTACTTC
D: TRBD1
size: .
V: TRBV3-1/TRBV3-2
J: TRBJ2-4

CDR3: CASSYAGGNGYTF
DNA: TGTGCCAGCAGTTACGCAGGGGGCAATGGCTACACCTTC
D: TRBD1
size: .
V: TRBV6-5
J: TRBJ1-2

CDR3: CASSQDLGFPGFGGYTF
DNA: TGTGCCAGCAGCCAAGATCTCGGGTTTCCGGGGTTCGGCGGCTACACCTTC
D: .
size: medium-sized
V: TRBV4-2
J: TRBJ1-2

CDR3: CASSYGGLAKNIQYF
DNA: TGTGCCAGCAGTTACGGGGGGCTAGCCAAAAACATTCAGTACTTC
D: .
size: .
V: TRBV6-5
J: TRBJ2-4

CDR3: CASSLEGHQQFF
DNA: TGTGCCAGCAGTTTAGAGGGGCACCAGCAGTTCTTC
D: .
size: few
V: TRBV27
J: TRBJ2-1

CDR3: CASSRTVGGNTIYF
DNA: TGTGCCAGCAGCCGGACAGTCGGGGGAAACACCATATATTTT
D: .
size: .
V: TRBV6-2/TRBV6-3
J: TRBJ1-3

CDR3: CASSYSTGYEQYF
DNA: TGTGCCAGCAGTTACTCGACGGGGTACGAGCAGTACTTC
D: .
size: medium-sized
V: TRBV6-5
J: TRBJ2-7

CDR3: CASSSREGVHTEAFF
DNA: TGTGCCAGCTCATCGCGTGAGGGGGTGCACACTGAAGCTTTCTTT
D: .
size: few
V: TRBV18
J: TRBJ1-1

CDR3: CASVSGPYSGNTIYF
DNA: TGTGCCAGCGTGTCCGGTCCTTACTCTGGAAACACCATATATTTT
D: .
size: .
V: TRBV5-5
J: TRBJ1-3

CDR3: CASSLGGPPDACCGELFF
DNA: TGTGCCAGCAGCTTAGGGGGGCCTCCTGATGCCTGCTGCGGGGAGCTGTTTTTT
D: .
size: .
V: TRBV11-3
J: TRBJ2-2

CDR3: CASSDLAGGSLGTQYF
DNA: TGTGCCAGCAGTGATCTAGCGGGGGGCTCCTTAGGGACCCAGTACTTC
D: TRBD2
size: medium-sized
V: TRBV2
J: TRBJ2-5

CDR3: CSVAQSSGGYNEQFF
DNA: TGCAGCGTTGCCCAATCTAGCGGGGGGTACAATGAGCAGTTCTTC
D: TRBD2
size: .
V: TRBV29-1
J: TRBJ2-1

CDR3: CASGGTDTQYF
DNA: TGTGCCAGCGGGGGGACAGATACGCAGTATTTT
D: .
size: .
V: TRBV2
J: TRBJ2-3

CDR3: CASSPDYGEYNEQFF
DNA: TGTGCCAGCAGCCCAGATTATGGGGAATACAATGAGCAGTTCTTC
D: .
size: .
V: TRBV7-2
J: TRBJ2-1

CDR3: CASSFGVGAKNIQYF
DNA: TGTGCCAGCAGTTTCGGGGTGGGGGCCAAAAACATTCAGTACTTC
D: .
size: once
V: TRBV27
J: TRBJ2-4

CDR3: CASSLVDLASTDTQYF
DNA: TGTGCCAGCAGTTTAGTGGACCTAGCTAGCACAGATACGCAGTATTTT
D: .
size: .
V: TRBV28
J: TRBJ2-3

CDR3: CASSPLLNTGELFF
DNA: TGTGCCAGCAGCCCTCTTCTTAACACCGGGGAGCTGTTTTTT
D: .
size: .
V: TRBV3-1/TRBV3-2
J: TRBJ2-2

CDR3: CATSRGTFQETQYF
DNA: TGTGCCACCAGCAGAGGGACTTTCCAAGAGACCCAGTACTTC
D: .
size: .
V: TRBV15
J: TRBJ2-5

CDR3: CASGPGGEAFF
DNA: TGTGCTAGTGGCCCAGGGGGGGAAGCTTTCTTT
D: TRBD1
size: .
V: TRBV12-5
J: TRBJ1-1

CDR3: CASSQEMQIAGVQYF
DNA: TGCGCCAGCAGCCAAGAGATGCAGATTGCGGGGGTCCAGTACTTC
D: TRBD2
size: .
V: TRBV4-1
J: TRBJ2-5

CDR3: CAWSVTGALGTHGYTF
DNA: TGTGCCTGGAGTGTAACCGGGGCCCTCGGAACCCATGGCTACACCTTC
D: .
size: .
V: TRBV30
J: TRBJ1-2

CDR3: CASSQDRGAGGYTF
DNA: TGCGCCAGCAGCCAAGATCGGGGCGCCGGTGGCTACACCTTC
D: .
size: .
V: TRBV4-3
J: TRBJ1-2

CDR3: CASSSTGGKDTQYF
DNA: TGTGCCAGCAGCTCTACAGGGGGCAAAGATACGCAGTATTTT
D: TRBD1
size: .
V: TRBV5-4
J: TRBJ2-3

CDR3: CATSRARDSYGYTF
DNA: TGTGCCACCAGCAGAGCCCGGGACAGCTATGGCTACACCTTC
D: TRBD1
size: .
V: TRBV15
J: TRBJ1-2

CDR3: CASSSTGSSGNTIYF
DNA: TGTGCCAGCAGTTCGACAGGTTCCTCTGGAAACACCATATATTTT
D: .
size: .
V: TRBV6-5
J: TRBJ1-3

CDR3: CASSLPSGGAKTQYF
DNA: TGTGCCAGCAGTTTGCCTAGCGGGGGGGCCAAGACGCAGTATTTT
D: TRBD2
size: few
V: TRBV28
J: TRBJ2-3

CDR3: CASSQGSNSPLHF
DNA: TGTGCCAGCAGCCAGGGTTCCAATTCACCCCTCCACTTT
D: .
size: .
V: TRBV12-3/TRBV12-4
J: TRBJ1-6

CDR3: CASSRDSNQPQHF
DNA: TGTGCCAGCAGCAGGGACAGCAATCAGCCCCAGCATTTT
D: .
size: .
V: TRBV9
J: TRBJ1-5

CDR3: CASSPVGAGGRNTQYF
DNA: TGTGCCAGCAGCCCTGTAGGAGCGGGGGGGCGAAATACGCAGTATTTT
D: TRBD2
size: .
V: TRBV5-6
J: TRBJ2-3

CDR3: CASVGAGLDEQFF
DNA: TGTGCCAGCGTGGGGGCGGGGCTCGATGAGCAGTTCTTC
D: .
size: .
V: TRBV7-9
J: TRBJ2-1

CDR3: CASSPGGPNTGELFF
DNA: TGTGCCAGCAGCCCCGGGGGCCCGAACACCGGGGAGCTGTTTTTT
D: .
size: .
V: TRBV4-2
J: TRBJ2-2

CDR3: CSVVWGSTYEQYF
DNA: TGCAGCGTTGTCTGGGGGTCTACCTACGAGCAGTACTTC
D: .
size: .
V: TRBV29-1
J: TRBJ2-7

CDR3: CASSPEATNEKLFF
DNA: TGTGCCAGCAGCCCAGAAGCAACTAATGAAAAACTGTTTTTT
D: .
size: few
V: TRBV4-2
J: TRBJ1-4

CDR3: CASSLGNTIYF
DNA: TGTGCCAGCAGCTTAGGTAACACCATATATTTT
D: .
size: .
V: TRBV13
J: TRBJ1-3

CDR3: CASTLDFLKGGYTF
DNA: TGTGCCAGCACCCTGGACTTCTTAAAAGGGGGCTACACCTTC
D: .
size: .
V: TRBV6-5
J: TRBJ1-2

CDR3: CASSLYSGTASYEQYF
DNA: TGTGCCAGCAGTTTATATTCCGGGACAGCCTCCTACGAGCAGTACTTC
D: TRBD1
size: few
V: TRBV27
J: TRBJ2-7

CDR3: CASSLVGGTEAFF
DNA: TGTGCCAGCAGTTTGGTGGGGGGCACTGAAGCTTTCTTT
D: .
size: large
V: TRBV28
J: TRBJ1-1

CDR3: CASGRAGKYEQYF
DNA: TGTGCCAGCGGAAGAGCAGGGAAGTACGAGCAGTACTTC
D: .
size: .
V: TRBV27
J: TRBJ2-7

CDR3: CASSLQVLNTEAFF
DNA: TGTGCCAGCAGTTTACAGGTTTTAAACACTGAAGCTTTCTTT
D: .
size: medium-sized
V: TRBV28
J: TRBJ1-1

CDR3: CASSRLDTQYF
DNA: TGTGCCAGCAGTAGGTTAGATACGCAGTATTTT
D: .
size: large
V: TRBV7-9
J: TRBJ2-3

CDR3: CASSDRHRGGQETQYF
DNA: TGTGCCAGTAGTGACAGACACAGGGGGGGACAAGAGACCCAGTACTTC
D: .
size: few
V: TRBV19
J: TRBJ2-5

CDR3: CASSQDPVWGGEKLFF
DNA: TGTGCCAGCAGCCAAGATCCCGTGTGGGGCGGGGAAAAACTGTTTTTT
D: .
size: .
V: TRBV4-2
J: TRBJ1-4

CDR3: CASGQGDEKLFF
DNA: TGCGCCAGCGGACAGGGGGATGAAAAACTGTTTTTT
D: TRBD1
size: .
V: TRBV5-1
J: TRBJ1-4

CDR3: CASKKRGLSTNVLTF
DNA: TGTGCCAGCAAAAAACGGGGACTCTCCACCAACGTCCTGACTTTC
D: .
size: .
V: TRBV27
J: TRBJ2-6

CDR3: CASSMDLSGANVLTF
DNA: TGCGCCAGCAGCATGGACCTCTCTGGGGCCAACGTCCTGACTTTC
D: .
size: .
V: TRBV5-1
J: TRBJ2-6

CDR3: CASSMPSSGATDTQYF
DNA: TGTGCCAGTAGTATGCCTTCTAGCGGGGCCACAGATACGCAGTATTTT
D: TRBD2
size: medium-sized
V: TRBV19
J: TRBJ2-3

CDR3: CASSLAVGPISYEQYF
DNA: TGTGCCAGCAGCTTGGCTGTCGGTCCAATCTCCTACGAGCAGTACTTC
D: .
size: .
V: TRBV5-5
J: TRBJ2-7

CDR3: CASRGVSNEKLFF
DNA: TGTGCCAGCCGGGGGGTATCTAATGAAAAACTGTTTTTT
D: .
size: medium-sized
V: TRBV28
J: TRBJ1-4

CDR3: CASRTWDGYTF
DNA: TGTGCCAGCAGAACATGGGATGGCTACACCTTC
D: .
size: medium-sized
V: TRBV2
J: TRBJ1-2

CDR3: CASSQVGGTEAFF
DNA: TGCGCCAGCAGCCAAGTGGGGGGGACTGAAGCTTTCTTT
D: .
size: few
V: TRBV4-1
J: TRBJ1-1